The 22 T cell receptor beta chains below come from one sample, sequenced in a study of PD-L1 blockade in urothelial cancer. The time point is: pretreatment peripheral blood. Profiled with immunoSEQ multiplex PCR; TCRdb holds only in-frame clones, not every one. The sample carries roughly 67,000 clones, 75% to 90% recorded once. Sequencing used PBMCs, obtained around atezolizumab (anti-PD-L1) treatment. Receptor source: a man in his sixties with urothelial cancer.

The chain is built from TRBV29-1 and TRBJ2-6; TRBD1 agrees at 7 bases. Germline V gene data show CDR1 as SQVTM and CDR2 as ANQGSEA. V shed 4 bases and J 0 bases; nucleotides not matched to a gene: 0. The CDR3 runs to 14 residues. CDR3 bases: TGCAGCGTTGGACAGGGCTCTGGGGCCAACGTCCTGACTTTC. Amino acid sequence: CSVGQGSGANVLTF. The complete variable domain, with remaining parts taken from reference TRBV29-1 and TRBJ2-6, reads SAVISQKPSRDICQRGTSLTIQCQVDSQVTMMFWYRQQPGQSLTLIATANQGSEATYESGFVIDKFPISRPNLTFSTLTVSNMSPEDSSIYLCSVGQGSGANVLTFGAGSRLTVL.

The V and J genes are TRBV6-1 and TRBJ1-2; possible D gene TRBD1, 5 bases. The CDR3 length is 15 residues. The ends were cut back, 10 bases at V and 0 bases at J, with 18 bases in the middle. Germline CDR1 is MNHNS and CDR2 is SASEGT. In DNA form, the CDR3 reads TGTGCCACCCGAGGTCAGGGATCGTCTAACTATGGCTACACCTTC. Protein sequence: CATRGQGSSNYGYTF.

The CDR3 protein is CASSLVLAGGQGGETQYF. The DNA of the CDR3 is TGTGCCAGCAGCTTAGTACTAGCGGGGGGACAGGGGGGAGAGACCCAGTACTTC. This sequence joins TRBV7-2 and TRBJ2-5; D may be TRBD2 (12 bases). The CDR3 covers 18 residues. V dropped 1 base and J dropped 4 bases, with 22 bases sitting between them. The germline gives CDR1 SGHTA, CDR2 FQGNSA.

CDR3 loop: CASIGQGRTDTQYF. The DNA for the CDR3 is TGTGCCAGCATCGGACAGGGTCGTACAGATACGCAGTATTTT. V and J are TRBV28 and TRBJ2-3; the match to TRBD1 covers 8 bases. CDR3 size: 14 residues. The ends lost 7 bases at V and 3 bases at J; junction bases unmatched: 6. Germline V gives CDR1 MDHEN, CDR2 SYDVKM.

The chain joins TRBV6-6 to TRBJ2-2; D unresolved. V was cut by 0 bases and J by 4 bases, with 3 bases left in between. The CDR3 runs 13 residues. Germline V gene data show CDR1 as MNHNY and CDR2 as SVGAGI (reference sequence). This CDR3 reads CASSYSLTGELFF. The DNA of the CDR3 is TGTGCCAGCAGTTACTCACTCACCGGGGAGCTGTTTTTT.

This rearrangement joins TRBV12-5 to TRBJ2-4, with 7 bases that match TRBD1. V was clipped by 5 bases and J by 16 bases; unmatched bases: 11. The CDR3 is 12 amino acids. Germline lookup yields CDR1 LGHNT and CDR2 FRNRAP. The CDR3 DNA sequence: TGTGCTAGTGGTAATGACCGGGACAGTATTTACTTC. Its protein is CASGNDRDSIYF.

The gene calls are TRBV12-5 and TRBJ2-5; D perhaps matches TRBD2 (5 bases). The germline gives CDR1 LGHNT, CDR2 FRNRAP. The CDR3 runs 15 residues. Trimming shortened V by 3 bases and J by 4 bases, and 15 bases separated the two germline ends. The CDR3 sequence: CASGFILVGAETQYF. Here the CDR3 DNA reads TGTGCTAGTGGTTTCATACTAGTCGGAGCAGAGACCCAGTACTTC.

The chain recombines TRBV29-1 with TRBJ2-7, with TRBD1 matching over 9 bases. CDR3 length equals 14 residues. Germline CDR1 is SQVTM and CDR2 is ANQGSEA. The V gene end was trimmed by 0 bases and the J gene end by 5 bases; junction bases not matched to a gene: 5. The CDR3 region is CSVEEGQGSDEQYF. The CDR3 DNA sequence: TGCAGCGTTGAAGAGGGACAGGGAAGCGACGAGCAGTACTTC.

The chain uses TRBV5-1 and TRBJ1-2; TRBD1 might be the D (5 bases). The CDR3 contains 13 residues. Trimming took 0 bases from V and 8 from J, leaving 11 bases between them. Germline V gene data show CDR1 as SGHRS and CDR2 as YFSETQ. DNA of the CDR3: TGCGCCAGCAGCTTGGTGCGGGACCTGGGCTACACCTTC. Its protein product is CASSLVRDLGYTF.

The V call is TRBV7-2, the J call TRBJ2-3, with 8 bases that match TRBD1. The CDR3 is 16 residues long. Per germline, CDR1 SGHTA and CDR2 FQGNSA. J was trimmed by 4 bases and V by 3 bases; bases with no gene match: 9. The DNA for the CDR3 is TGTGCCAGCAGCTTCTTGACAGGGGTACGGGCAGATACGCAGTATTTT. Protein product: CASSFLTGVRADTQYF.

The V call is TRBV7-9, the J call TRBJ1-1, with D unclear. The V end was cut by 2 bases, the J end by 3 bases, with 10 bases between. Germline-derived CDR1 and CDR2 are SEHNR and FQNEAQ (reference sequence). This CDR3 spans 14 amino acids. CDR3 sequence: CASSLMGSDTEAFF. DNA of the CDR3: TGTGCCAGCAGCTTAATGGGGAGCGACACTGAAGCTTTCTTT. The full variable domain, in which reference TRBV7-9 and TRBJ1-1 provide the parts outside the CDR3, is DTGVSQNPRHKITKRGQNVTFRCDPISEHNRLYWYRQTLGQGPEFLTYFQNEAQLEKSRLLSDRFSAERPKGSFSTLEIQRTEQGDSAMYLCASSLMGSDTEAFFGQGTRLTVV.

V gene TRBV11-2 combines with J gene TRBJ1-1; TRBD1 is a possible D gene (6 bases). V lost 5 bases, J lost 7 bases, and 14 bases lay in between. The CDR3 covers 13 residues. Germline V CDR1 and CDR2: SGHAT, FQNNGV. DNA for the CDR3: TGTGCCAGCAGCCCTGGACAGATCTATGAAGCTTTCTTT. Translated: CASSPGQIYEAFF.

The CDR3 DNA sequence: TGTGCCAGCAGCTTAGCACAGGGGATTGGCGAGCAGTACTTC. Its translation: CASSLAQGIGEQYF. J is TRBJ2-7 and V is TRBV11-3; 7 positions match TRBD1. The CDR3 runs to 14 residues. J was trimmed by 6 bases and V by 1 base; bases with no gene match: 6. CDR1 SGHNT and CDR2 YENEEA come from the germline V gene.

Worth noting for this clone: At one boundary the junction diverges from the germline segment, which might be a read error. This chain uses TRBV27 with TRBJ1-1, with TRBD1 as a possible D gene (6 bases). CDR1 and CDR2 (germline): MNHEY, SMNVEV (reference sequence). This CDR3 has 15 amino acids. The CDR3 nucleotides read TGTGCCAGCAGTTTAAGGACAGCCTTGAAGACTGAAGCTTTCTTT. This encodes CASSLRTALKTEAFF.

The chain recombines TRBV19 with TRBJ2-1, with 14 positions matching TRBD2. V shed 8 bases and J 5 bases; nucleotides not matched to a gene: 8. The CDR3 runs to 16 residues. Germline CDR1 reads LNHDA; CDR2 reads SQIVND (reference sequence). The CDR3 region has the DNA TGTGCCAGTGGGGGACTAGCGGGGGCTTATAACAATGAGCAGTTCTTC. Translated: CASGGLAGAYNNEQFF.

The V and J genes are TRBV11-2 and TRBJ2-3; D is ambiguous. Germline lookup yields CDR1 SGHAT and CDR2 FQNNGV. The germline V and J ends were trimmed by 7 bases and 3 bases, with 5 bases remaining between them. The CDR3 has 11 residues. CDR3 region: CASTQTDTQYF. CDR3 nucleotide sequence: TGTGCCAGCACGCAGACAGATACGCAGTATTTT.

This rearrangement joins TRBV7-2 to TRBJ1-5; D is possibly TRBD1 (6 bases). The CDR3 has 14 amino acids. Trimming removed 6 bases at V and 3 bases at J, with 12 bases between. The germline CDR1 and CDR2 sequences are SGHTA and FQGNSA. CDR3 sequence (DNA): TGTGCCAGCAGGCCCACAGGGAACAATCAGCCCCAGCATTTT. Its translation is CASRPTGNNQPQHF.

This chain uses TRBV19 with TRBJ1-2; D is ambiguous. Trimming pared 0 bases from V and 0 bases from J, leaving 8 bases between. This CDR3 is 15 amino acids long. Germline V gene sequence: CDR1 LNHDA, CDR2 SQIVND (reference sequence). The CDR3 DNA reads TGTGCCAGTAGTATAGACGCCAGGACTAACTATGGCTACACCTTC. Protein sequence: CASSIDARTNYGYTF.

The chain joins TRBV7-2 to TRBJ1-2; TRBD1 matches 7 bases. V was pared by 3 bases and J by 1 base, with 14 bases of the junction left unmatched. The CDR3 length is 18 residues. Germline CDR1 and CDR2: SGHTA and FQGNSA. The CDR3 is CASSLYAGTVLINYGYTF. The CDR3 DNA follows: TGTGCCAGCAGCTTGTACGCCGGGACAGTCCTAATTAACTATGGCTACACCTTC.

This chain uses TRBV10-3 with TRBJ2-5, with 9 bases matching TRBD2. The CDR3 loop spans 17 amino acids. CDR1 and CDR2 from the germline V gene are ENHRY and SYGVKD. V dropped 0 bases and J dropped 5; count of bases not matched to a gene: 10. CDR3 protein: CAISESTAGGPPETQYF. The CDR3 DNA reads as TGTGCCATCAGTGAGTCGACGGCGGGGGGGCCCCCCGAGACCCAGTACTTC.

The rearrangement uses TRBV5-1 and TRBJ1-3; D call uncertain. The V end was cut by 2 bases, the J end by 3 bases, with 9 bases between. The CDR3 length is 14 residues. Germline V gene data show CDR1 as SGHRS and CDR2 as YFSETQ. CDR3 sequence: CASSFSTNGNTIYF. The CDR3 nucleotides are TGCGCCAGCAGCTTCTCGACAAATGGAAACACCATATATTTT.

This clone was recorded once. The chain has TRBV19 and TRBJ1-2, with D possibly TRBD1 on 6 matching bases. This CDR3 has 14 residues. The germline V gene encodes CDR1 LNHDA and CDR2 SQIVND (reference sequence). V was pared by 3 bases and J by 6 bases, with 14 bases between. CDR3 amino acids: CASSMDSRGDGYTF. The DNA for the CDR3 is TGTGCCAGTAGTATGGACAGCCGAGGGGATGGCTACACCTTC.